The rows below give T cell receptor beta chains drawn from one sample of a study of T cells in Graves' hyperthyroidism and ophthalmopathy. TCRdb re-called the multiplex PCR reads with MiXCR, one entry per CDR3 protein. The top ten clones hold around 30% of a sample with 220,000 or so distinct CDR3 sequences, around 15% of them seen once. Source material: blood. These TCRs come from a woman aged 18-29 years with Graves' ophthalmopathy. The CDR3 runs from the conserved cysteine through the conserved F or W. A D gene is named only where the DNA matches it firmly. Not every row has a clone size; where given, it reads once, few, many or a size class.

>TRBD1|TRBV6-1|many|TRBJ2-2
TGTGCCAGCAGTGGACACAGGGGGCGAAGCACCGGGGAGCTGTTTTTT
CASSGHRGRSTGELFF
>TRBD2|TRBV20-1|many|TRBJ2-4
TGCAGTGCTAGTATAGCGGGAGTGAATCTAGCCAAAAACATTCAGTACTTC
CSASIAGVNLAKNIQYF
>-|TRBV12-3/TRBV12-4|many|TRBJ1-1
TGTGCCAGCAGTTTATGGTCGAACACTGAAGCTTTCTTT
CASSLWSNTEAFF
>-|TRBV27|many|TRBJ2-7
TGTGCCAGCAGTAACCCAGCGACCTCCGCCTACGAGCAGTACTTC
CASSNPATSAYEQYF
>-|TRBV6-5|many|TRBJ2-3
TGTGCCAGCAGTTACTCGTCTCGTTCTAACACAGATACGCAGTATTTT
CASSYSSRSNTDTQYF
>-|TRBV3-2|many|TRBJ1-5
TGTGCCAGCAACAGGCTCCGGGGCCTAGGGAAGAATCAGCCCCAGCATTTT
CASNRLRGLGKNQPQHF
>TRBD1|TRBV5-1|many|TRBJ2-5
TGCGCCAGCAGCTCCGATTTCCGGGACAGGGTACGAGAGACCCAGTACTTC
CASSSDFRDRVRETQYF
>-|TRBV30|many|TRBJ1-1
TGTGCCTGGAGTGTTCTTGGATACACTGAAGCTTTCTTT
CAWSVLGYTEAFF
>-|TRBV5-6|many|TRBJ1-1
TGTGCCAGCAGCGGCAGACCAGAGGGGGTGAACACTGAAGCTTTCTTT
CASSGRPEGVNTEAFF
>TRBD1|TRBV7-6|-|TRBJ1-5
TGTGCCAGCAGCGGGGGACAGGGGGGTCAGCCCCAGCATTTT
CASSGGQGGQPQHF
>TRBD1|TRBV20-1|many|TRBJ1-2
TGCAGTGCGGTGGGACAGGGGCGAGGCTATGGCTACACCTTC
CSAVGQGRGYGYTF
>TRBD2|TRBV29-1|many|TRBJ2-1
TGCAGCGTCTCCGGGACTAGCGGGAGTATCTCCTACAATGAGCAGTTCTTC
CSVSGTSGSISYNEQFF
>-|TRBV28|many|TRBJ2-7
TGTGCCAGCAGTAGCCAAGCGATGGGATCGGACGAGCAGTACTTC
CASSSQAMGSDEQYF
>-|TRBV20-1|many|TRBJ2-7
TGCAGTGCCCCACGAGGTTGGTACGAAAACTACGAGCAGTACTTC
CSAPRGWYENYEQYF
>-|TRBV28|many|TRBJ1-1
TGTGCCAGCTCTCGGGGTGAAGCTTTCTTT
CASSRGEAFF
>TRBD1|TRBV5-1|-|TRBJ2-1
TGCGCCAGCAGCCCTTATTGGACAGGTAACTACAATGAGCAGTTCTTC
CASSPYWTGNYNEQFF
>TRBD2|TRBV2|many|TRBJ2-3
TGTGCCAGCAGTGTAGGACTAGCGGGAGTGGTCGATACGCAGTATTTT
CASSVGLAGVVDTQYF
>TRBD1|TRBV10-3|many|TRBJ1-1
TGTGCCATCAGTGAGAATTGGGACAGGGGGAGAGGTGAAGCTTTCTTT
CAISENWDRGRGEAFF
>TRBD1|TRBV6-1|many|TRBJ1-2
TGTGCCAGCAGCCTCCGGGACAGTTATGGCTACACCTTC
CASSLRDSYGYTF
>-|TRBV20-1|-|TRBJ2-5
TGCAGTGCTAGAGCTCGGAGTGGAGAGGCCCAGTACTTC
CSARARSGEAQYF
>TRBD1|TRBV9|many|TRBJ1-1
TGTGCCAGCAGCTTGACAGGGGGACGGGAAGCTTTCTTT
CASSLTGGREAFF
>-|TRBV12-3/TRBV12-4|many|TRBJ1-6
TGTGCCAGCAGTTTAGCAGGGAGAGGGCAGGCACCCCTCCACTTT
CASSLAGRGQAPLHF
>TRBD2|TRBV4-1|-|TRBJ2-7
TGCGCCAGCAGCCAAGCTAGCGGGAGTGTTCCCGAGCAGTACTTC
CASSQASGSVPEQYF
>-|TRBV2|many|TRBJ1-5
TGTGCCAGCAGTGGACAGTACTACAATCAGCCCCAGCATTTT
CASSGQYYNQPQHF
>TRBD2|TRBV6-2/TRBV6-3|many|TRBJ2-2
TGTGCCAGCAACCCACTAGCGGTGAACACCGGGGAGCTGTTTTTT
CASNPLAVNTGELFF
>-|TRBV18|many|TRBJ2-1
TGTGCCAGCTCACCATGGGGGGTCGATGAGCAGTTCTTC
CASSPWGVDEQFF
>TRBD2|TRBV28|-|TRBJ2-1
TGTGCCAGCAACCCAACGGTGAGGACTAGCGGGGGGACCGCGGGATGGAATGAGCAGTTCTTC
CASNPTVRTSGGTAGWNEQFF
>-|TRBV13|many|TRBJ2-3
TGTGCCAGCAGCCCCACTTTCAGGGGCGGTATTAGCACAGATACGCAGTATTTT
CASSPTFRGGISTDTQYF
>-|TRBV7-2|many|TRBJ2-7
TGTGCCAGCAGCCCCGACAGTTTTTCCTACGAGCAGTACTTC
CASSPDSFSYEQYF
>TRBD2|TRBV4-2|many|TRBJ2-5
TGTGCCAGCAGCCAACTTGATTTCACTAGCGGCGGCGTAGAGACCCAGTACTTC
CASSQLDFTSGGVETQYF
>-|TRBV20-1|many|TRBJ2-3
TGCAGTGCTGAAGGCGGGAGCACAGATACGCAGTATTTT
CSAEGGSTDTQYF
>TRBD1|TRBV7-2|many|TRBJ2-1
TGTGCCAGCAGCTTAGACAGGGGGGAATACAATGAGCAGTTCTTC
CASSLDRGEYNEQFF
>TRBD1|TRBV28|-|TRBJ1-6
TGTGCCAGCAGTTCTCTCGGGACAGGAGCGCTCTATAATTCACCCCTCCACTTT
CASSSLGTGALYNSPLHF
>TRBD2|TRBV5-1|many|TRBJ2-7
TGCGCCAGCAGCCAGGGACTAGCGGGAGGGAGCTCCTACGAGCAGTACTTC
CASSQGLAGGSSYEQYF
>-|TRBV7-9|many|TRBJ2-5
TGTGCCAGCAGCACGTCCGGGAACATCCTCGAGACCCAGTACTTC
CASSTSGNILETQYF
>-|TRBV3-1|-|TRBJ2-1
TGTGCCAGCAGCCAAGACATGTACAGGAACAATGAGCAGTTCTTC
CASSQDMYRNNEQFF
>-|TRBV3-1|-|TRBJ2-1
TGTGCCAGCAGCCAAGTGGGTCAGAGCTCCTACAATGAGCAGTTCTTC
CASSQVGQSSYNEQFF
>-|TRBV6-5|many|TRBJ1-1
TGTGCCAGCAGTTACGGGGGGACGGTGAACACTGAAGCTTTCTTT
CASSYGGTVNTEAFF
>TRBD1|TRBV28|many|TRBJ1-1
TGTGCCAGCAGGCCAGGGGGCCTGAACACTGAAGCTTTCTTT
CASRPGGLNTEAFF